The present T cell receptor (beta chain) was sequenced within a study of T cells in Graves' hyperthyroidism and ophthalmopathy. RNA transcripts provided the source from which TCR beta CDR3 regions were amplified. HTBI primers were used for first-round RT-PCR of the TCR CDR3. One entry per CDR3 protein results from TCRdb running MiXCR on the multiplex PCR reads. The table shows nearly 600,000 distinct CDR3 sequences, with 14% occurring only once. This CDR3 spans 13 amino acids. The ends were cut back, 5 bases at V and 5 bases at J, with 12 bases in the middle. Germline V lookup: CDR1 SEHNR, CDR2 FQNEAQ (reference sequence).

The chain couples TRBV7-9 to TRBJ2-5; TRBD2 might be the D (5 bases). The source is a woman between 18 and 30 years old with Graves' ophthalmopathy. The source material was blood. CDR3 region: CASSPLWEETQYF. The CDR3 DNA is TGTGCCAGCAGCCCCCTTTGGGAGGAGACCCAGTACTTC. The variable domain in full, with the rest retrieved from reference TRBV7-9 and TRBJ2-5, is DTGVSQNPRHKITKRGQNVTFRCDPISEHNRLYWYRQTLGQGPEFLTYFQNEAQLEKSRLLSDRFSAERPKGSFSTLEIQRTEQGDSAMYLCASSPLWEETQYFGPGTRLLVL.